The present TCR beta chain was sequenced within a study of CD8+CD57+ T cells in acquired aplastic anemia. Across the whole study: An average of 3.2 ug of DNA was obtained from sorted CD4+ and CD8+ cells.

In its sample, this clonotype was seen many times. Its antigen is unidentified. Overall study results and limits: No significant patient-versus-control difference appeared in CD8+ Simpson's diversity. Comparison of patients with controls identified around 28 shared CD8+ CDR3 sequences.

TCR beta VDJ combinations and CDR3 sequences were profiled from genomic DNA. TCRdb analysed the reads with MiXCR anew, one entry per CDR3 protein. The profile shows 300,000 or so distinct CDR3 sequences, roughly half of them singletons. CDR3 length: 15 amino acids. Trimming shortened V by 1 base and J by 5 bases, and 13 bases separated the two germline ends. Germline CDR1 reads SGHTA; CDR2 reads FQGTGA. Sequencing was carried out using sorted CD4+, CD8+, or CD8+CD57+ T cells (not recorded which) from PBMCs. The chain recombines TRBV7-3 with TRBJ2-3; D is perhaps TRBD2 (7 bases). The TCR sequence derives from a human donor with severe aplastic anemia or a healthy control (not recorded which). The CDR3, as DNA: TGTGCCAGCAGCTTAAGTGGGGGGGCAGGAGATACGCAGTATTTT. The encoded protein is CASSLSGGAGDTQYF.